Shown below are 16 T cell receptor beta chains from a single sample sequenced in a study of T cell repertoires in cytomegalovirus infection. A single record per CDR3 protein comes from TCRdb applying MiXCR to the reads. The data contain about half a million distinct CDR3 sequences, more than 30% of them singletons. For these TCRs, the target antigens are not known. Sequences were derived from cultured PBMCs, sampled from culture after CMV antigen stimulation. The receptors derive from a human donor in good health (CMV status not recorded). Some clones in this sample may be carry-over from other donors' samples.

The chain is built from TRBV7-8 and TRBJ2-2; 9 bases match TRBD2. CDR3 length: 18 residues. Germline-derived CDR1 and CDR2 are SGHVS and FQNEAQ. With V trimmed by 4 bases and J by 1 base, 10 bases remained unmatched. The CDR3 DNA reads TGTGCCAGCAGCTCGTCCCGACTAGCGGAAAGGAACACCGGGGAGCTGTTTTTT. Translation gives CASSSSRLAERNTGELFF.

The chain employs TRBV7-2 and TRBJ2-3, with D perhaps matching TRBD2 (6 bases). This CDR3 is built from 16 residues. Per germline, CDR1 SGHTA and CDR2 FQGNSA. V gave up 1 base and J gave up 0 bases, with 11 bases separating them. CDR3 sequence (DNA): TGTGCCAGCAGCTTAGTCGGGACTTCTAGCACAGATACGCAGTATTTT. This codes for CASSLVGTSSTDTQYF.

The chain has TRBV7-3 and TRBJ2-1; TRBD2 agrees at 8 bases. From germline, CDR1 is SGHTA and CDR2 FQGTGA. The CDR3 runs 15 residues. Trimming removed 5 bases from V and 8 bases from J; junction bases left unmatched: 11. The CDR3 sequence: CASSLAGQGQYEQFF. CDR3 bases: TGTGCCAGCAGCCTAGCGGGCCAGGGACAATATGAGCAGTTCTTC.

This clonotype was picked up many times. This chain uses TRBV7-3 with TRBJ2-3, with D uncertain. The CDR3 is made up of 13 amino acids. Per germline, CDR1 SGHTA and CDR2 FQGTGA. V was trimmed by 1 base and J by 6 bases, leaving 8 bases between them. CDR3 DNA: TGTGCCAGCAGCTTAAGTGTCGGGGATACGCAGTATTTT. This codes for CASSLSVGDTQYF.

As for this clonotype: The conserved phenylalanine or tryptophan is not found at the CDR3 terminus, so this likely reflects a read error. The genes are TRBV7-6 and TRBJ2-5; weak D call: TRBD2 (6 bases). The length of the CDR3 is 16 residues. Trimming shortened V by 1 base and J by 2 bases, and 14 bases separated the two germline ends. Germline CDR1 and CDR2: SGHVS and FNYEAQ. CDR3 region: CASSLGFGGGQETQYL. The CDR3 region has the DNA TGTGCCAGCAGCTTAGGTTTCGGGGGAGGTCAAGAGACCCAGTACTTA.

This clonotype occurred a few times. The V gene is TRBV7-2, the J gene TRBJ1-6; a weak D match, TRBD1 (6 bases). The CDR3 sequence is 13 residues long. Germline lookup yields CDR1 SGHTA and CDR2 FQGNSA. Trimming pared 1 base from V and 10 bases from J, leaving 8 bases between. CDR3 bases: TGTGCCAGCAGCTTAGACAGGGAATCACCCCTCCACTTT. Encoded protein: CASSLDRESPLHF.

Worth noting for this clonotype: One junction end disagrees with the germline gene, perhaps due to a read error. The chain carries TRBV27 and TRBJ2-7; 8 bases align to TRBD2. Germline V gene data show CDR1 as MNHEY and CDR2 as SMNVEV (reference sequence). The CDR3 is 17 residues long. The CDR3 spells CASSPRALREVHYEQCF. The CDR3 nucleotides read TGTGCCAGCAGTCCCAGGGCGTTGCGGGAGGTCCACTACGAGCAGTGCTTC.

This clonotype was recorded a few times. The chain links TRBV7-2 to TRBJ2-5, with D unresolved. The germline gives CDR1 SGHTA, CDR2 FQGNSA. The V gene lost 1 base and the J gene lost 3 bases, with 6 bases spanning the gap. This CDR3 spans 13 amino acids. The CDR3 protein is CASSLGVEETQYF. CDR3 in DNA: TGTGCCAGCAGCTTAGGGGTCGAAGAGACCCAGTACTTC.

This chain uses TRBV24-1 with TRBJ1-5, with D unresolved. The CDR3 consists of 13 residues. Trimming pared 6 bases from V and 4 bases from J, leaving 9 bases between. Germline loops: CDR1 KGHDR, CDR2 SFDVKD. The CDR3 bases are TGTGCCACCAGTCTAAACGGGAATCAGCCCCAGCATTTT. Translated: CATSLNGNQPQHF.

This clonotype was picked up a small number of times. The CDR3 nucleotides are TGTGCCAGCAGTTACCCAAGCGGGAGAGTCACCGGGGAGCTGTTTTTT. It specifies CASSYPSGRVTGELFF. The chain has TRBV6-2 or TRBV6-3 and TRBJ2-2, with 8 bases matching TRBD2. The CDR3 covers 16 residues. V lost 2 bases, J lost 4 bases, and 6 bases stayed unmatched. The germline V gene has CDR1 MNHEY and CDR2 SVGEGT.

This clonotype was counted only a few times. The genes are TRBV4-3 and TRBJ2-3, with 10 bases that match TRBD1. The germline V gene has CDR1 LGHNA and CDR2 YSLEER. The CDR3 is made up of 15 amino acids. Losses at the gene ends were 3 bases for V and 6 bases for J; bases not matched to a gene: 6. This CDR3 reads CASSQADRGSDTQYF. CDR3 nucleotides: TGCGCCAGCAGCCAGGCGGACAGGGGGTCTGATACGCAGTATTTT.

The chain recombines TRBV12-3 or TRBV12-4 with TRBJ1-2; TRBD1 is a possible D gene (5 bases). The V end lost 6 bases, the J end lost 3 bases, and 8 bases lay between the germline ends. The CDR3 consists of 12 residues. CDR3 sequence reads: CASREGHYGYTF. The DNA for the CDR3 is TGTGCCAGCAGGGAGGGACACTATGGCTACACCTTC.

The chain links TRBV29-1 to TRBJ2-3, with unresolved D. The germline V gene encodes CDR1 SQVTM and CDR2 ANQGSEA. This CDR3 region has 12 residues. Trimming shortened V by 6 bases and J by 1 base, and 8 bases separated the two germline ends. The CDR3 sequence is CSVNFGTDTQYF. CDR3 in DNA: TGCAGCGTAAACTTCGGCACAGATACGCAGTATTTT.

This clonotype was seen more than once but under ten times. The chain carries TRBV4-1 and TRBJ2-5; unclear D gene. Germline values: CDR1 MGHRA, CDR2 YSYEKL. The CDR3 runs to 14 residues. V lost 1 base and J 0 bases, leaving 6 bases between the germline ends. The chain's CDR3 is CASSQGAYQETQYF. The CDR3 coding sequence is TGCGCCAGCAGCCAAGGAGCGTACCAAGAGACCCAGTACTTC.

About this clonotype: The CDR3 end shows no conserved phenylalanine or tryptophan, and so a read error is likely. The V and J genes are TRBV7-2 and TRBJ2-4, with TRBD1 as a possible D gene (5 bases). V was clipped by 5 bases and J by 4 bases, with 15 bases between them. Germline V gene sequence: CDR1 SGHTA, CDR2 FQGNSA. This CDR3 region has 15 residues. CDR3 sequence: CASSPSTAPKNIQYL. For the CDR3, the DNA is TGTGCCAGCAGCCCGTCGACAGCTCCAAAAAACATTCAGTACCTC.

This clonotype has a handful of counts. This chain links TRBV24-1 with TRBJ2-7; perhaps D is TRBD1 or TRBD2 (6 bases each). With 4 bases removed from V and 4 bases from J, the gap between germline ends came to 25 bases. CDR1 KGHDR and CDR2 SFDVKD come from the germline V gene. The CDR3 is made up of 18 amino acids. CDR3 coding DNA: TGTGCCACCAGTGACTTGGCCCTCACAGGGACTCGGGGTTACGAGCAGTACGTC. This sequence encodes CATSDLALTGTRGYEQYV.